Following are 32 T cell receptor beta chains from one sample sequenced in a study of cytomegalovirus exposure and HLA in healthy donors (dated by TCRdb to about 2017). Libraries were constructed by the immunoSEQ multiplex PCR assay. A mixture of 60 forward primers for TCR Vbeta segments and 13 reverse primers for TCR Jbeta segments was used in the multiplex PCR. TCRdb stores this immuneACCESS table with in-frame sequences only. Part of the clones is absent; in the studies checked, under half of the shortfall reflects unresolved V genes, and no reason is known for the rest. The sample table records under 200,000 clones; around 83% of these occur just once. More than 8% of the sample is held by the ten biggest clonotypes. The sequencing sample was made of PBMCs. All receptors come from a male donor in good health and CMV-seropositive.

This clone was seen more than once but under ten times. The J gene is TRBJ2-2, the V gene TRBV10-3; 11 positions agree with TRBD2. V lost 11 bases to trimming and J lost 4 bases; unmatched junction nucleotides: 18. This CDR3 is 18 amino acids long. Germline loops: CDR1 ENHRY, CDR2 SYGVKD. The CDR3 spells CAVKTGTSGLFSTGELFF. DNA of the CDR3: TGTGCCGTTAAGACCGGGACTAGCGGCTTATTTTCCACCGGGGAGCTGTTTTTT.

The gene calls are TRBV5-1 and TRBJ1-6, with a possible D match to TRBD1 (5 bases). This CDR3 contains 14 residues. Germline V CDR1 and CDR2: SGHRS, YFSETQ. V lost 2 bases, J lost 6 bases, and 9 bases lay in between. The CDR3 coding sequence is TGCGCCAGCAGCTTACAGGACGGTAATTCACCCCTCCACTTT. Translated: CASSLQDGNSPLHF.

The CDR3 sequence: CASSLVATSSYNEQFF. CDR3 nucleotide sequence: TGTGCCAGCAGCTTAGTAGCAACCAGCTCCTACAATGAGCAGTTCTTC. The chain has TRBV7-9 and TRBJ2-1; D gene uncertain. The CDR3 is made up of 16 amino acids. Trimming left V 1 base short and J 0 bases short, with 10 bases between. Germline V gene sequence: CDR1 SEHNR, CDR2 FQNEAQ (reference sequence).

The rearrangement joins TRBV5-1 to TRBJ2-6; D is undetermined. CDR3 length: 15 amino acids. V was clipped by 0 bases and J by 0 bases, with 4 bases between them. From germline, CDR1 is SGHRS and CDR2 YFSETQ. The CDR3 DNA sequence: TGCGCCAGCAGCTTGGCCATCTCTGGGGCCAACGTCCTGACTTTC. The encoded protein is CASSLAISGANVLTF. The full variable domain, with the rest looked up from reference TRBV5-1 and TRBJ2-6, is KAGVTQTPRYLIKTRGQQVTLSCSPISGHRSVSWYQQTPGQGLQFLFEYFSETQRNKGNFPGRFSGRQFSNSRSEMNVSTLELGDSALYLCASSLAISGANVLTFGAGSRLTVL.

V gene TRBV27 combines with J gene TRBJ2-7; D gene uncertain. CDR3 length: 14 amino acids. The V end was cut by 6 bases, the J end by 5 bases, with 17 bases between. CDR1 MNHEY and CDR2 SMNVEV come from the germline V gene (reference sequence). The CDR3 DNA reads TGTGCCAGCAGCCTACTCGACACCTCTCACGAGCAGTACTTC. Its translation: CASSLLDTSHEQYF.

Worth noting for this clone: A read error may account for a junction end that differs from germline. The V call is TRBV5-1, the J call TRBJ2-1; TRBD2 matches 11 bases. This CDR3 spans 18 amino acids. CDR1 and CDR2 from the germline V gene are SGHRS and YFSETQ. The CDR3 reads CASSLVIAGGLSFNEQFF. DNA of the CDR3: TGCGCCAGCAGCTTGGTAATAGCGGGGGGGCTCTCCTTCAATGAGCAGTTCTTC.

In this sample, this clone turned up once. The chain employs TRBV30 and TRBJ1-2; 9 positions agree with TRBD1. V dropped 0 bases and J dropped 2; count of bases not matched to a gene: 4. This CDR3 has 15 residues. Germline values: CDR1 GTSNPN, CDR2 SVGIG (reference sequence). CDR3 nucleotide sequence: TGTGCCTGGAGTGTCGGGACAGGGTTCAACTATGGCTACACCTTC. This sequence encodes CAWSVGTGFNYGYTF.

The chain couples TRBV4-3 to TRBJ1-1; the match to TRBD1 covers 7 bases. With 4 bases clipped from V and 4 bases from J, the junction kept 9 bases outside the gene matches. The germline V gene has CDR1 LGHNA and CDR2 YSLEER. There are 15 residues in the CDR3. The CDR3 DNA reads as TGCGCCAGCAGCCGAATGACAGGGTTGACCACTGAAGCTTTCTTT. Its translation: CASSRMTGLTTEAFF.

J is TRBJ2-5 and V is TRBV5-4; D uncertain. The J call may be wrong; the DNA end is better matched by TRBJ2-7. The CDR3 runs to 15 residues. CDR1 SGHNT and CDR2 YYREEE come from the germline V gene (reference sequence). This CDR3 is CASSFEQAERYEQYF. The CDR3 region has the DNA TGTGCCAGCAGCTTCGAGCAGGCCGAACGATACGAGCAGTACTTC.

CDR3 DNA: TGCGCCAGCAGCTTGGGAGGGTCTCAGGCTATAAGGCAGACCCAGTACTTC. As protein: CASSLGGSQAIRQTQYF. The chain joins TRBV5-1 to TRBJ2-5; tentatively, D is TRBD2 (5 bases). V gave up 0 bases and J gave up 6 bases, with 21 bases separating them. In germline, CDR1 is SGHRS, CDR2 YFSETQ. This CDR3 spans 17 amino acids.

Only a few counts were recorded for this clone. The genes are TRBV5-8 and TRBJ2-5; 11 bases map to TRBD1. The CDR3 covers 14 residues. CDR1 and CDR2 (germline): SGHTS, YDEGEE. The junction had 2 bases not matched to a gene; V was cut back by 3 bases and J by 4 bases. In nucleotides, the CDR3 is TGTGCCAGCAGCTCCGGGACAGGGGGAGAGACCCAGTACTTC. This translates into CASSSGTGGETQYF.

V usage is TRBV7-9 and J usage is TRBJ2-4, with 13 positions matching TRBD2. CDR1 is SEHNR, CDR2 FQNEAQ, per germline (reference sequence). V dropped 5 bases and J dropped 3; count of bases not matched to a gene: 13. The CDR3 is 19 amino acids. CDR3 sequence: CASSPGTSGILSGKNIQYF. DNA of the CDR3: TGTGCCAGCAGCCCCGGGACTAGCGGGATTTTATCGGGCAAAAACATTCAGTACTTC.

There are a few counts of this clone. The CDR3 sequence is CASGLPRRDRGRGVGNQPQHF. As DNA, the CDR3 is TGTGCTAGTGGTTTGCCACGAAGGGACAGGGGGCGAGGGGTGGGCAATCAGCCCCAGCATTTT. The chain employs TRBV12-5 and TRBJ1-5, with 12 bases fitting TRBD1. Germline CDR1 LGHNT, CDR2 FRNRAP. This CDR3 is 21 amino acids long. With 2 bases clipped from V and 2 bases from J, the junction kept 16 bases outside the gene matches.

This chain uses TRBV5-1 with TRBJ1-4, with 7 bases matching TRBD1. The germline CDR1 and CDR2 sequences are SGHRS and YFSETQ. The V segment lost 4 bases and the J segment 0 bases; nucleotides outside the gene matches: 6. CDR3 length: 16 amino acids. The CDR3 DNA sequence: TGCGCCAGCAGCACGCGACAGGGCTCAACTAATGAAAAACTGTTTTTT. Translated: CASSTRQGSTNEKLFF.

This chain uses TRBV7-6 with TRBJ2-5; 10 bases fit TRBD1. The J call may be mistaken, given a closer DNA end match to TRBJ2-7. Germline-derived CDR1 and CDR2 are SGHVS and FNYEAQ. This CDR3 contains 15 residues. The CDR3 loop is CASSLVRQGAGEQYF. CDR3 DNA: TGTGCCAGCAGCTTAGTGAGACAGGGGGCAGGCGAGCAGTACTTC.

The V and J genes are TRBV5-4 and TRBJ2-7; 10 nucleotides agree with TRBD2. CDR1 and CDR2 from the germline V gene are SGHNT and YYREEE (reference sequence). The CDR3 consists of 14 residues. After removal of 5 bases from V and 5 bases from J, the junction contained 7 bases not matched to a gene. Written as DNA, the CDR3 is TGTGCCAGCAGTGTGGGACTAGCGATGAACGAGCAGTACTTC. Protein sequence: CASSVGLAMNEQYF. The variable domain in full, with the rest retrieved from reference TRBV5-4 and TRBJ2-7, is ETGVTQSPTHLIKTRGQQVTLRCSSQSGHNTVSWYQQALGQGPQFIFQYYREEENGRGNFPPRFSGLQFPNYSSELNVNALELDDSALYLCASSVGLAMNEQYFGPGTRLTVT.

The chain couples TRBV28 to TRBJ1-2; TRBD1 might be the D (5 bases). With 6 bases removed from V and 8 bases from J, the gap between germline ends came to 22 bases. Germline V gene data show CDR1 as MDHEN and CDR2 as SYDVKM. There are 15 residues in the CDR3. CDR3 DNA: TGTGCCAGCAGGGGCGGGGCCTTGCGTTCGGGGGGCTACACCTTC. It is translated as CASRGGALRSGGYTF.

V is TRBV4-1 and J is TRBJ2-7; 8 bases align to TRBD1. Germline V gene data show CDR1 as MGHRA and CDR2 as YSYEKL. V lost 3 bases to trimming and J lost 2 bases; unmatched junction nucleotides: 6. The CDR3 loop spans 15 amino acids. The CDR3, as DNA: TGCGCCAGCAGCCAGCCGGACAGGGCCGCCTACGAGCAGTACTTC. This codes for CASSQPDRAAYEQYF.

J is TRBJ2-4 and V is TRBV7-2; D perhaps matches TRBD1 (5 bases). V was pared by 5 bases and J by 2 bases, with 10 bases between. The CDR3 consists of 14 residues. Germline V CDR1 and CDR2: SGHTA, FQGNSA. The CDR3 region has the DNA TGTGCCAGCAGCCCAGGGTTTACCAAAAACATTCAGTACTTC. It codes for CASSPGFTKNIQYF.

The CDR3 DNA reads as TGTGCCAGCAGTTCCCCGGACAGGGGACTAAAATACACCTTC. Its protein is CASSSPDRGLKYTF. This rearrangement joins TRBV6-5 to TRBJ1-2, with TRBD1 identical over 9 bases. Germline trimming cut 4 bases from V and 11 bases from J; bases unmatched to any gene: 11. The germline V gene encodes CDR1 MNHEY and CDR2 SVGAGI. CDR3 size: 14 residues.

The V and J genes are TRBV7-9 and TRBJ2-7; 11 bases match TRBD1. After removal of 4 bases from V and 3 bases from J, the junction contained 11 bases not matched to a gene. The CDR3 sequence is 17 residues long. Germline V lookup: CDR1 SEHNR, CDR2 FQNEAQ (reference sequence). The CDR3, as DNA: TGTGCCAGCAGCTCCGATCCGGGACAGGGGGGCGACTACGAGCAGTACTTC. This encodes CASSSDPGQGGDYEQYF. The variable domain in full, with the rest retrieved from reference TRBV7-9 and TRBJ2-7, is DTGVSQNPRHKITKRGQNVTFRCDPISEHNRLYWYRQTLGQGPEFLTYFQNEAQLEKSRLLSDRFSAERPKGSFSTLEIQRTEQGDSAMYLCASSSDPGQGGDYEQYFGPGTRLTVT.

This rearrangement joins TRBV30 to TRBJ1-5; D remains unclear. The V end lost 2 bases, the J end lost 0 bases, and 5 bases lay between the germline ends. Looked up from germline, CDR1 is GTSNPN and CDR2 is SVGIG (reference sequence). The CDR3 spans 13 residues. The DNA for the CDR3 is TGTGCCTGGAGTAGAGATAGCAATCAGCCCCAGCATTTT. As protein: CAWSRDSNQPQHF.

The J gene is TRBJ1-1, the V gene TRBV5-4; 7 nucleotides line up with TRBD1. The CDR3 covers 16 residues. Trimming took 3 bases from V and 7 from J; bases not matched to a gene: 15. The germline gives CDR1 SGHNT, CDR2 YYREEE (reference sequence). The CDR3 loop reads CASSSLEGARRDEAFF. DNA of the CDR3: TGTGCCAGCAGCTCTTTGGAGGGGGCGCGAAGGGATGAAGCTTTCTTT.

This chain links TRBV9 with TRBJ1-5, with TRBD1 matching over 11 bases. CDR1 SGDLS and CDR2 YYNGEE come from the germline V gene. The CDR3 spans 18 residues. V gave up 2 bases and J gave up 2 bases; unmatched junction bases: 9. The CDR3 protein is CASSVPGQGAEGNQPQHF. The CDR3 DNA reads TGTGCCAGCAGCGTTCCCGGACAGGGGGCTGAGGGCAATCAGCCCCAGCATTTT.

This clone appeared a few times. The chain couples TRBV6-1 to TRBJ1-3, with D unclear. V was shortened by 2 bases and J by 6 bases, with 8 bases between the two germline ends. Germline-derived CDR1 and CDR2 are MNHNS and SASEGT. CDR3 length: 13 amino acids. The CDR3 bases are TGTGCCAGCAGTGAACAGTTGTTAAACACCATATATTTT. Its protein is CASSEQLLNTIYF.

The CDR3 here is CASSPLALGSYNSPLHF. CDR3 DNA: TGTGCCAGCTCACCCCTAGCTTTGGGCTCCTATAATTCACCCCTCCACTTT. This chain joins TRBV18 and TRBJ1-6; D unresolved. The V end lost 3 bases, the J end lost 0 bases, and 12 bases lay between the germline ends. The germline V gene encodes CDR1 KGHSH and CDR2 LQKENI. CDR3 length: 17 amino acids.

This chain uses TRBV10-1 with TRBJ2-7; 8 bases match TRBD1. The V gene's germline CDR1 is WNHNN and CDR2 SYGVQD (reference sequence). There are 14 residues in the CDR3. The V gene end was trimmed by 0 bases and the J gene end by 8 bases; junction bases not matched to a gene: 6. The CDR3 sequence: CASSESGTGYQQYF. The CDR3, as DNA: TGCGCCAGCAGTGAGTCAGGGACAGGATACCAGCAGTACTTC.

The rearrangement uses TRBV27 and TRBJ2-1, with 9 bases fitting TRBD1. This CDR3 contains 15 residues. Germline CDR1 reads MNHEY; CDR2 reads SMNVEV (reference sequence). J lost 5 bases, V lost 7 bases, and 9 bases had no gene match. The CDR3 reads CASNMGQGSNNEQFF. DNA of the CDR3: TGTGCCAGCAACATGGGACAGGGAAGCAACAATGAGCAGTTCTTC.

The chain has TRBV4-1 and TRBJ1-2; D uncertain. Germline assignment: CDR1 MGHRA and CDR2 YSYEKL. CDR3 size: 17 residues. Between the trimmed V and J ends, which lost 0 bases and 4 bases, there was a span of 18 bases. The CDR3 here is CASSQDLQDSRFYGYTF. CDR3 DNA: TGCGCCAGCAGCCAAGATTTACAAGACTCTCGATTCTATGGCTACACCTTC.

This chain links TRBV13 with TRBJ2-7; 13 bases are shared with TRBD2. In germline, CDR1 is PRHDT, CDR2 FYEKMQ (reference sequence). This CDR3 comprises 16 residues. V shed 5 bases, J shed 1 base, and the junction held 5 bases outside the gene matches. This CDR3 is CASSAGLAGFSYEQYF. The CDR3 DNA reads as TGTGCCAGCAGCGCGGGACTAGCGGGATTTTCCTACGAGCAGTACTTC.

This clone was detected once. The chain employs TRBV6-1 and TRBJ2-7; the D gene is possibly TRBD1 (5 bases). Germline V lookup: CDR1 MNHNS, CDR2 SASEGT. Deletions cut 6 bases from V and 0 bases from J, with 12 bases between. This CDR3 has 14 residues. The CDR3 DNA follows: TGTGCCAGCAGCTCGCGACAGTTCTCCTACGAGCAGTACTTC. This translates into CASSSRQFSYEQYF.

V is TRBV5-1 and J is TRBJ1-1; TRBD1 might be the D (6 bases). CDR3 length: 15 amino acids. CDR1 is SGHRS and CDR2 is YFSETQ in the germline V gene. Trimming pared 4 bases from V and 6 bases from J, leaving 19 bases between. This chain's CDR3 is CASSGSEARGSEAFF. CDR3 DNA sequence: TGCGCCAGCAGCGGATCCGAGGCCAGGGGCTCTGAAGCTTTCTTT.